The clone carrying this T cell receptor (beta chain) has more than one count but fewer than ten. The record originates from a study of CD8+CD57+ T cells in acquired aplastic anemia. Study information: Sorted CD4+ and CD8+ cells yielded DNA averaging about 3.1 ug.

Using genomic DNA as the template, TCR beta VDJ and CDR3 profiling was carried out. TCRdb reprocessed the reads via MiXCR and lists one record per CDR3 protein. The sample has hundreds of thousands of distinct CDR3 sequences; 55% to 70% are singletons. This TCR came from a human donor in good health, serving as a control. Sequencing was done on a sample of sorted CD4+, CD8+, or CD8+CD57+ T cells (not recorded which) from PBMCs.

DNA for the CDR3: TGCGCCTGCAAACGGACAGAGCTCTACAATGAGCAGTTCTTC. Its protein product is CACKRTELYNEQFF. V gene TRBV5-1 combines with J gene TRBJ2-1; maybe TRBD1 (6 bases). Deletions cut 10 bases from V and 3 bases from J, with 17 bases between. Looked up from germline, CDR1 is SGHRS and CDR2 is YFSETQ. This CDR3 comprises 14 residues.